The 3 T cell receptor beta chains below come from one sample, sequenced in a study of CD8+ T cells in alopecia areata. The treatment denotes: oral pan-JAK inhibitor, 5-10 mg twice daily. RNA extraction was followed by reverse transcription into cDNA, which acted as the sequencing template. Generated by immunoSEQ multiplex PCR, the TCRdb table keeps only in-frame clones and is missing some. The sample includes a few hundred thousand clones, more than 30% of them seen just once. The source material was CD4+ T cells sorted from blood, sampled at roughly week 30, from a patient treated with tofacitinib. These receptors originate from a human donor with alopecia areata.

This chain connects TRBV7-6 to TRBJ2-3; 7 nucleotides align to TRBD2. The V gene's germline CDR1 is SGHVS and CDR2 FNYEAQ. CDR3 length: 15 amino acids. V dropped 1 base and J dropped 5; count of bases not matched to a gene: 6. The CDR3 DNA reads as TGTGCCAGCAGCTTAGTCGCGGGAGCGGTAGATACGCAGTATTTT. Its protein is CASSLVAGAVDTQYF.

This clone was detected only a few times. CDR3 nucleotides: TGTGCCAGCAGCCAAGCAGTTTTAGCTGAAGCTTTCTTT. This codes for CASSQAVLAEAFF. V gene TRBV14 combines with J gene TRBJ1-1; D uncertain. V shed 1 base and J shed 6 bases, with 9 bases lying between them. The germline V gene has CDR1 SGHDN and CDR2 FVKESK. The CDR3 is made up of 13 amino acids.

The V call is TRBV30, the J call TRBJ1-1; unclear D gene. The CDR3 has 13 residues. Germline V gene lookup returns CDR1 GTSNPN and CDR2 SVGIG (reference sequence). V lost 0 bases, J lost 7 bases, and 12 bases lay in between. The CDR3 region is CAWSVRSGGEAFF. CDR3 DNA: TGTGCCTGGAGTGTCCGATCGGGAGGTGAAGCTTTCTTT.